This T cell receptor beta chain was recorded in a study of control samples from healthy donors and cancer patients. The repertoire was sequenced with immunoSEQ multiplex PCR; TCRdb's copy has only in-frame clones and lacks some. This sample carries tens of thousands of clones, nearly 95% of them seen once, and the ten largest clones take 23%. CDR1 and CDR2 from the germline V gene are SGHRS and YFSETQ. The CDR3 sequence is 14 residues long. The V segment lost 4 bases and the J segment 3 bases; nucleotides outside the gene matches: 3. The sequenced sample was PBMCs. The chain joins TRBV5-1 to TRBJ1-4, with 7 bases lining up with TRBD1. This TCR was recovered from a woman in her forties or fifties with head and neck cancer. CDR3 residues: CASSGGQPNEKLFF. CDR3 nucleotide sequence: TGCGCCAGCAGCGGGGGACAGCCTAATGAAAAACTGTTTTTT.